These 2 T cell receptor beta chains originate from one sample sequenced in a study of blood T cell repertoires in COVID-19. Measured with immunoSEQ multiplex PCR; TCRdb has only the in-frame clones, and not every one. Here the sample spans about 100,000 clones, 70% to 80% being singletons. Sequenced input: peripheral blood. The receptors stem from a man in his 70s with active or convalescent COVID-19.

This chain joins TRBV2 and TRBJ1-2; 9 bases line up with TRBD1. The CDR3 is made up of 14 amino acids. With 4 bases clipped from V and 5 bases from J, the junction kept 5 bases outside the gene matches. The germline gives CDR1 SNHLY, CDR2 FYNNEI. This CDR3 reads CASSADRGGYGYTF. The DNA for the CDR3 is TGTGCCAGCAGTGCGGACAGGGGAGGGTATGGCTACACCTTC. The full variable domain, rest sourced from reference TRBV2 and TRBJ1-2, is EPEVTQTPSHQVTQMGQEVILRCVPISNHLYFYWYRQILGQKVEFLVSFYNNEISEKSEIFDDQFSVERPDGSNFTLKIRSTKLEDSAMYFCASSADRGGYGYTFGSGTRLTVV.

This clone has only a few counts. This chain uses TRBV4-1 with TRBJ1-4; D is perhaps TRBD1 (5 bases). The germline V gene has CDR1 MGHRA and CDR2 YSYEKL. The CDR3 extends over 16 amino acids. Deletions cut 5 bases from V and 4 bases from J, with 17 bases between. CDR3 DNA sequence: TGCGCCAGCAGCTATCCCAGGGAAATGGGTAATGAAAAACTGTTTTTT. It specifies CASSYPREMGNEKLFF.